This TCR beta chain was identified in a study of shared clonotypes between healthy human individuals. Study at large: CD4 naive cells filled three plates per donor, CD4 memory three, CD8 naive two and CD8 memory one.

The CDR3 covers 15 residues. Per germline, CDR1 MNHEY and CDR2 SVGAGI. Trimming left V 6 bases short and J 0 bases short, with 15 bases between. The input for sorted-subset replicate PCRs was about 200 ng DNA, about 30,000 T cell genomes. Sequencing used immunoSEQ multiplex PCR; TCRdb keeps in-frame clones, though not all of them. The repertoire holds more than 400,000 clones, with 90% to 96% as singletons. Specimen: naive CD4+ T cells sorted from blood. Noted subset: CD45RA+ positively selected. The chain uses TRBV6-5 and TRBJ2-7; D is possibly TRBD2 (5 bases). The source is a woman aged 30 to 39 in good health. CDR3 amino acids: CASRSPRRVSYEQYF. CDR3 DNA sequence: TGTGCCAGCAGGTCCCCCCGGCGGGTCTCCTACGAGCAGTACTTC.